This entry lists 30 T cell receptor beta chains sequenced from one sample in a study of glioma-infiltrating T cells. The iRepertoire nested amplicon-rescue multiplex PCR amplified TCR alpha and beta CDR3s from RNA. TCRdb reprocessed the multiplex PCR reads with MiXCR, giving one entry per CDR3 protein. The data show 100,000 to 150,000 distinct CDR3 sequences, roughly 20% seen once. Material for sequencing was glioma tissue, nonneoplastic brain tissue, or PBMCs (not recorded which). These receptors came from a human donor with low-grade glioma or glioblastoma, undergoing nonglioma brain surgery, or in good health (not recorded which).

This clonotype has at least ten counts. V gene TRBV20-1 combines with J gene TRBJ2-1, with TRBD2 identical over 12 bases. This CDR3 region has 14 residues. V lost 7 bases to trimming and J lost 14 bases; unmatched junction nucleotides: 15. Germline V gives CDR1 DFQATT, CDR2 SNEGSKA (reference sequence). CDR3: CSGQLAGGINEEFF. The DNA for the CDR3 is TGCAGTGGTCAACTAGCGGGAGGCATCAATGAAGAGTTCTTC.

This clonotype was seen ten or more times. The chain combines TRBV4-1 with TRBJ2-5; D call uncertain. Germline values: CDR1 MGHRA, CDR2 YSYEKL. CDR3 length equals 16 residues. The V end was cut by 2 bases, the J end by 3 bases, with 16 bases between. DNA of the CDR3: TGCGCCAGCAGCCAACCATGGCCGGGTCGAGAAGAGACCCAGTACTTC. Translated, it gives CASSQPWPGREETQYF.

This chain links TRBV6-2 or TRBV6-3 with TRBJ2-1; possibly TRBD2 for D (7 bases). Between the trimmed V and J ends, which lost 6 bases and 7 bases, there was a span of 22 bases. The CDR3 has 16 residues. Germline assignment: CDR1 MNHEY and CDR2 SVGEGT. The CDR3 DNA sequence: TGTGCCAGCAGCCCTACGGGGGGCGGGAAAGGAAATGAGCAGTTCTTC. Encoded protein: CASSPTGGGKGNEQFF.

This clonotype has ten or more counts. V gene TRBV2 combines with J gene TRBJ1-3; the match to TRBD1 covers 10 bases. Germline V lookup: CDR1 SNHLY, CDR2 FYNNEI. The CDR3 has 14 amino acids. The trim removed 5 bases at V and 5 bases at J, leaving 3 bases unmatched. CDR3 DNA: TGTGCCAGCAGTCCGGGACAGGGGAGAAACACCATATATTTT. Amino acid sequence: CASSPGQGRNTIYF.

Worth noting for this clonotype: A much larger clonotype is one base distant, so this may be a read error. The chain uses TRBV4-1 and TRBJ2-1; D gene unclear. The germline V gene encodes CDR1 MGHRA and CDR2 YSYEKL. CDR3 length equals 15 residues. The CDR3 bases are TGCGCCAGCAGCCAAGGGATGAGCTCCTACAATGAGAAGTTCTTC. This encodes CASSQGMSSYNEKFF.

This clonotype was recorded at least ten times. The chain has TRBV25-1 and TRBJ1-6; 8 nucleotides line up with TRBD1. CDR3 length equals 14 residues. Germline loops: CDR1 MGHDK, CDR2 SYGVNS. V gave up 3 bases and J gave up 10 bases; unmatched junction bases: 5. The CDR3 coding sequence is TGTGCCAGCAGTGATCAGGGGGCGAGGTCACCCCTCCACTTT. This gives the protein CASSDQGARSPLHF.

The sample holds a few counts of this clonotype. This rearrangement joins TRBV7-9 to TRBJ2-5; D call uncertain. The CDR3 is 13 residues long. The V gene's germline CDR1 is SEHNR and CDR2 FQNEAQ (reference sequence). V was shortened by 5 bases and J by 7 bases, with 14 bases between the two germline ends. The CDR3 loop reads CASSPPLWPTQYF. DNA of the CDR3: TGTGCCAGCAGCCCACCCCTATGGCCGACCCAGTACTTC.

Points on this clonotype: The germline gene is not matched at one end of the junction; a read error may be the cause. This chain uses TRBV5-6 with TRBJ2-1; 8 nucleotides line up with TRBD2. Germline V CDR1 and CDR2: SGHDT, YYEEEE. This CDR3 is built from 15 residues. The CDR3 is CASSLSGLAYDEQFF. CDR3 sequence (DNA): TGTGCCAGCAGCTTATCTGGACTAGCCTACGATGAGCAGTTCTTC.

The chain carries TRBV9 and TRBJ2-7; TRBD1 agrees at 7 bases. J was trimmed by 4 bases and V by 1 base; bases with no gene match: 5. CDR1 is SGDLS, CDR2 YYNGEE, per germline. CDR3 size: 14 residues. CDR3 loop: CASSVSPGQYEQYF. In nucleotides, the CDR3 is TGTGCCAGCAGCGTAAGTCCGGGACAGTACGAGCAGTACTTC.

This clonotype was detected a few times. The V and J genes are TRBV2 and TRBJ2-7; 9 nucleotides match TRBD2. The trim removed 9 bases at V and 3 bases at J, leaving 3 bases unmatched. Germline CDR1 SNHLY, CDR2 FYNNEI. The CDR3 runs 12 residues. In nucleotides, the CDR3 is TGTGCCAGTAGCGGGAGCGTCTACGAGCAGTACTTC. Protein product: CASSGSVYEQYF.

As for this clonotype: This may stem from a read error, because a much larger clone lies one nucleotide away. This is likely a read error, given that the CDR3 carries no conserved phenylalanine or tryptophan at its end. The V call is TRBV7-9, the J call TRBJ2-7, with unresolved D. V was shortened by 5 bases and J by 4 bases, with 9 bases between the two germline ends. CDR1 is SEHNR, CDR2 FQNEAQ, per germline (reference sequence). This CDR3 is 12 amino acids long. The CDR3 reads CASSRSGYEQYS. As DNA, the CDR3 is TGTGCCAGCAGCAGGTCGGGTTACGAGCAGTACTCC.

The table lists this clonotype with many counts. The chain carries TRBV6-1 and TRBJ2-5; D is undetermined. Germline V CDR1 and CDR2: MNHNS, SASEGT. The CDR3 runs to 15 residues. With 0 bases removed from V and 10 bases from J, the gap between germline ends came to 18 bases. The CDR3 here is CASSEATHPAMDQYF. The DNA of the CDR3 is TGTGCCAGCAGTGAAGCAACACATCCCGCTATGGACCAGTACTTC.

The chain links TRBV19 to TRBJ2-7, with 8 bases lining up with TRBD1. The CDR3 consists of 14 residues. Germline CDR1 is LNHDA and CDR2 is SQIVND (reference sequence). Unmatched junction bases numbered 6, after V lost 5 bases and J lost 3 bases. CDR3 bases: TGTGCCAGTAGTGGCCAGGGGGCCTTCTACGAGCAGTACTTC. Translation: CASSGQGAFYEQYF.

At least ten counts were recorded for this clonotype. The chain employs TRBV4-2 and TRBJ2-3, with D unclear. The V gene's germline CDR1 is LGHNA and CDR2 YNFKEQ. V was cut by 0 bases and J by 5 bases, with 6 bases left in between. The CDR3 extends over 13 amino acids. CDR3 coding DNA: TGTGCCAGCAGCCAAGAGCGCAGAGATACGCAGTATTTT. Its translation: CASSQERRDTQYF.

With respect to this clonotype: The conserved closing phenylalanine or tryptophan is absent in this CDR3, likely reflecting a read error. This chain connects TRBV5-4 to TRBJ1-4; 9 positions match TRBD1. This CDR3 comprises 14 residues. V lost 4 bases to trimming and J lost 4 bases; unmatched junction nucleotides: 2. Per the germline V gene, CDR1 is SGHNT and CDR2 is YYREEE (reference sequence). This CDR3 reads CASSADRGNEKLFL. CDR3 nucleotide sequence: TGTGCCAGCAGCGCGGACAGGGGTAATGAAAAACTGTTTTTG.

Ten or more counts support this clonotype. The rearrangement uses TRBV27 and TRBJ2-5, with D perhaps being TRBD1 or TRBD2 (5 bases each). This CDR3 has 16 amino acids. The V end was cut by 2 bases, the J end by 0 bases, with 13 bases between. The V gene's germline CDR1 is MNHEY and CDR2 SMNVEV (reference sequence). The CDR3 DNA sequence: TGTGCCAGCAGTTTAAATTGGGGGAAGTACCAAGAGACCCAGTACTTC. Its translation is CASSLNWGKYQETQYF.

The chain is built from TRBV18 and TRBJ2-1; 10 bases map to TRBD2. Germline trimming cut 4 bases from V and 7 bases from J; bases unmatched to any gene: 1. The CDR3 sequence is 13 residues long. The V gene's germline CDR1 is KGHSH and CDR2 LQKENI. CDR3 bases: TGTGCCAGCTCACAGACTAGCGGGAATGAGCAGTTCTTC. The encoded protein is CASSQTSGNEQFF. Together with reference TRBV18 and TRBJ2-1, the CDR3 gives the full variable domain: NAGVMQNPRHLVRRRGQEARLRCSPMKGHSHVYWYRQLPEEGLKFMVYLQKENIIDESGMPKERFSAEFPKEGPSILRIQQVVRGDSAAYFCASSQTSGNEQFFGPGTRLTVL.

Many counts were recorded for this clonotype. The CDR3 here is CASSPASGNTIYF. The CDR3 DNA sequence: TGTGCCAGCAGTCCCGCCTCTGGAAACACCATATATTTT. The chain combines TRBV28 with TRBJ1-3; D remains ambiguous. Trimming stripped 5 bases from V and 0 bases from J, with 5 bases between. CDR1 and CDR2 from the germline V gene are MDHEN and SYDVKM. The CDR3 totals 13 residues.

This clonotype has a count of ten or more. The chain couples TRBV6-1 to TRBJ2-7, with 8 bases identical to TRBD1. Looked up from germline, CDR1 is MNHNS and CDR2 is SASEGT. The CDR3 consists of 14 residues. The V and J ends lost 7 bases and 0 bases, in that order; junction bases with no gene match: 5. The CDR3 reads CASIRTGSSYEQYF. CDR3 sequence (DNA): TGTGCCAGCATAAGGACAGGGAGCTCCTACGAGCAGTACTTC.

The chain has TRBV11-2 and TRBJ2-2; D may correspond to TRBD1 or TRBD2 (5 bases each). CDR1 is SGHAT and CDR2 is FQNNGV in the germline V gene. The CDR3 is made up of 14 amino acids. Trimming left V 5 bases short and J 7 bases short, with 14 bases between. The CDR3 DNA is TGTGCCAGCAGCAAAACTGGGGGATACGGGGAGCTGTTTTTT. Translated, it gives CASSKTGGYGELFF.

Details on this clonotype: A clone one base away is much larger, so this may be a read error. The genes are TRBV28 and TRBJ2-3; D tentatively fits TRBD1 or TRBD2 (5 bases each). The ends were cut back, 9 bases at V and 2 bases at J, with 30 bases in the middle. This CDR3 is 19 amino acids long. Germline V gene lookup returns CDR1 MDHEN and CDR2 SYDVKM. The CDR3 sequence: CASFCPAEGYTGHTDTQYF. Written as DNA, the CDR3 is TGTGCCAGTTTTTGCCCGGCCGAGGGGTACACAGGACACACAGATACGCAGTATTTT.

This clonotype was seen ten or more times. This rearrangement joins TRBV28 to TRBJ2-3; a weak D match, TRBD1 (6 bases). The germline V gene has CDR1 MDHEN and CDR2 SYDVKM. V lost 2 bases, J lost 0 bases, and 21 bases lay in between. The length of the CDR3 is 19 residues. As DNA, the CDR3 is TGTGCCAGCAGTTTAGACCCCCCGGTCAGGGGTGGTAGCACAGATACGCAGTATTTT. This gives the protein CASSLDPPVRGGSTDTQYF.

This clonotype has ten or more counts. The chain recombines TRBV27 with TRBJ1-1; D not certain. CDR1 is MNHEY and CDR2 is SMNVEV in the germline V gene (reference sequence). Trimming left V 7 bases short and J 1 base short, with 4 bases between. The CDR3 loop spans 11 amino acids. The CDR3 coding sequence is TGTGCCAGCATCCAGAACACTGAAGCTTTCTTT. Protein: CASIQNTEAFF.

This clonotype was seen repeatedly, ten times or more. This sequence joins TRBV7-2 and TRBJ2-5; the match to TRBD2 covers 11 bases. CDR3 size: 15 residues. CDR1 and CDR2 (germline): SGHTA, FQGNSA. The J segment lost 4 bases and the V segment lost 5 bases, leaving 6 bases of the junction unmatched. CDR3: CASSPGGLAGETQYF. CDR3 bases: TGTGCCAGCAGCCCGGGAGGACTAGCGGGAGAGACCCAGTACTTC.

With respect to this clonotype: This may come from a read error, since a much larger clone is one base off. This chain uses TRBV7-2 with TRBJ2-5, with 7 bases identical to TRBD2. The CDR3 totals 14 residues. The germline V gene encodes CDR1 SGHTA and CDR2 FQGNSA. Losses at the gene ends were 8 bases for V and 2 bases for J; bases not matched to a gene: 8. CDR3 nucleotides: TGTGCCAGCCGCAATCCGGGGGGACAAGAGACCCAGTACTTC. It encodes CASRNPGGQETQYF.

The rearrangement uses TRBV18 and TRBJ1-2; D uncertain. The CDR3 runs to 15 residues. The V end lost 8 bases, the J end lost 8 bases, and 24 bases lay between the germline ends. Per germline, CDR1 KGHSH and CDR2 LQKENI. Here the CDR3 DNA reads TGTGCCAGCGCCCCCTCGACACCTCAACCGGCGGGCTACACCTTC. Its translation is CASAPSTPQPAGYTF.

This clonotype was counted many times. The V call is TRBV5-1, the J call TRBJ2-3; 11 nucleotides agree with TRBD2. The CDR3 has 18 residues. Losses at the gene ends were 0 bases for V and 0 bases for J; bases not matched to a gene: 6. CDR1 and CDR2 from the germline V gene are SGHRS and YFSETQ. The CDR3 sequence is CASSLEGTSGSSTDTQYF. CDR3 sequence (DNA): TGCGCCAGCAGCTTGGAAGGGACTAGCGGCTCTAGCACAGATACGCAGTATTTT.

At least ten counts were recorded for this clonotype. The genes are TRBV27 and TRBJ1-2, with D uncertain. Germline V lookup: CDR1 MNHEY, CDR2 SMNVEV (reference sequence). The CDR3 consists of 14 residues. Trimming took 8 bases from V and 0 from J, leaving 13 bases between them. CDR3 in amino acids: CASGRFQANYGYTF. DNA for the CDR3: TGTGCCAGCGGCAGGTTCCAAGCTAACTATGGCTACACCTTC.

This clonotype was counted ten times or more. The rearrangement links TRBV20-1 to TRBJ2-3; no clear D. Per the germline V gene, CDR1 is DFQATT and CDR2 is SNEGSKA (reference sequence). This CDR3 has 12 amino acids. V lost 3 bases and J 4 bases, leaving 8 bases between the germline ends. CDR3 sequence reads: CSARPSADTQYF. For the CDR3, the DNA is TGCAGTGCTAGGCCCTCCGCAGATACGCAGTATTTT.

In this sample, this clonotype turned up a few times. The chain uses TRBV4-3 and TRBJ2-1; D is unclear. V was shortened by 0 bases and J by 5 bases, with 8 bases between the two germline ends. The CDR3 has 14 amino acids. Germline-derived CDR1 and CDR2 are LGHNA and YSLEER. CDR3: CASSQEGKHNEQFF. CDR3 sequence (DNA): TGCGCCAGCAGCCAAGAGGGGAAACACAATGAGCAGTTCTTC.